This section outlines one T cell receptor beta chain sequence together with its context. Its antigen is still unknown. This sample stems from a study of regulatory T cells in long-lasting Graves disease. Study findings and constraints: Those with persistent Graves' had less TCR diversity than newly diagnosed patients.

The junction had 9 bases not matched to a gene; V was cut back by 8 bases and J by 5 bases. The CDR3 consists of 14 residues. The V gene's germline CDR1 is MDHEN and CDR2 SYDVKM. Time point denoted: newly diagnosed GD, antithyroid drugs for less than 3 months. Making the TCR library involved RNA that had been extracted from PBMCs. Arm-PCR of CDR3 regions and iRepertoire HTBI primers were the basis on which TCR beta libraries were built. TCRdb analysed the multiplex PCR reads with MiXCR anew, one entry per CDR3 protein. The sample lists around 400,000 distinct CDR3 sequences; roughly a sixth were seen once.

The sample in question was peripheral blood mononuclear cells (PBMCs), obtained at new diagnosis, from a patient treated with antithyroid drugs. The gene calls are TRBV28 and TRBJ2-5; 9 positions agree with TRBD1. The receptor's source is a female donor with Graves disease. The CDR3 DNA follows: TGTGCCAGCCAATACCCCGGGACAGGGGAGACCCAGTACTTC. As protein: CASQYPGTGETQYF.